This paragraph covers one T cell receptor (beta chain) sequence. Its target is unknown. This sample is drawn from a study of cytomegalovirus exposure and HLA in healthy donors. Overall study results and limits: Presence/absence analyses assumed roughly uniform sequencing depth across donors. For TCR beta chains, V- and J-gene trimming was later linked to a missense DCLRE1C variant. Within the data, a cluster of highly shared sequence variants was likely a sequencing artifact.

J was trimmed by 8 bases and V by 2 bases; bases with no gene match: 7. The length of the CDR3 is 14 residues. Germline V gives CDR1 SGHVS, CDR2 FQNEAQ. Vbeta (60) and Jbeta (13) primers were used in the PCR. This table comes from immunoSEQ multiplex PCR, and its TCRdb copy is limited to in-frame clones, with some not included. The sample includes fewer than 120,000 clones, about 80% of them seen just once. The genes are TRBV7-8 and TRBJ1-2; 8 nucleotides match TRBD1. The clonotype originates from a woman aged 60-70 years in good health and CMV-seropositive. Sequenced input: PBMCs. This CDR3 reads CASSLSPGQVGYTF. DNA of the CDR3: TGTGCCAGCAGCTTATCCCCGGGACAGGTCGGCTACACCTTC.